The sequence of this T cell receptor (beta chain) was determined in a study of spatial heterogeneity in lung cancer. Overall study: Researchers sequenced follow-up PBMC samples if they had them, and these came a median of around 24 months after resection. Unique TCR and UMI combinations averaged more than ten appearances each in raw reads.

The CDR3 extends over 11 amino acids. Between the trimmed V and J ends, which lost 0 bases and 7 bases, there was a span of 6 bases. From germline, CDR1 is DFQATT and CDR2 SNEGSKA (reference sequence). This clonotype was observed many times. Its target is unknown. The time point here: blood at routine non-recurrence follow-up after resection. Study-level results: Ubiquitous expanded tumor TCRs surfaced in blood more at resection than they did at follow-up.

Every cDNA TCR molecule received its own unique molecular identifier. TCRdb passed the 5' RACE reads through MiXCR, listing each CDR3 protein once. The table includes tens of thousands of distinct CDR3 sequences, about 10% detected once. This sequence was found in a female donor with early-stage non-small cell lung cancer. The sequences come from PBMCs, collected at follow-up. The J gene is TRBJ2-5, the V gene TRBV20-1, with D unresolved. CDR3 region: CSARDLGTQYF. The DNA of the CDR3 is TGCAGTGCTAGAGATCTGGGGACCCAGTACTTC.